The clone carrying this TCR beta chain was picked up a small number of times. Its matching antigen is unknown. This same CDR3 is encoded by further DNA sequences in the sample. The study reverse transcribed the entire isolated RNA, so it sequenced expressed TCRB transcripts. Method: immunoSEQ multiplex PCR; TCRdb's copy keeps in-frame clones and lacks some. The sample shows 140,000 to 150,000 clones, around 13% of them seen only once. The data derive from a study of beta chain features in type 1 diabetes. Whole-study results and caveats: Type 1 diabetes patients had TCRB CDR3s that were shorter (moderately but significantly so) in all four CD4+ subsets.

CDR1 is SGDLS and CDR2 is YYNGEE in the germline V gene. V gave up 2 bases and J gave up 1 base, with 7 bases separating them. The CDR3 has 14 amino acids. This receptor was taken from a man between 18 and 29 years old with type 1 diabetes. The chain uses TRBV9 and TRBJ1-5; D is undetermined. Input material: central memory CD4+ T cells from blood. CDR3 in DNA: TGTGCCAGCAGCGTGGGATCCAGCAATCAGCCCCAGCATTTT. This gives the protein CASSVGSSNQPQHF.